Presented here are 25 T cell receptor beta chains from one specimen sequenced in a study of vaccination effects on CD4 cells after COVID-19. No antigen is known for these receptors. Repertoires were generated with immunoSEQ multiplex PCR, while TCRdb's copy carries only in-frame clones and drops some. Among about 14,000 clones listed, 78% were seen once. Before any sequencing was done, the ViraFEST assay used viral peptide pools to expand antigen-specific CD4+ T cells. After less than 11 days in culture, the CD4+ T cells were isolated. PCR-confirmed SARS-CoV-2 infection occurred in the person between March and December 2020. The participants, recipients of two vaccine doses, got either BNT162b2 or mRNA-1273. Sequences were derived from CD4+ T cells from PBMCs cultured with HCoV-NL63 spike peptides, sampled after COVID-19 vaccination. All receptors derive from a human donor who had a prior SARS-CoV-2 infection.

This chain connects TRBV5-4 to TRBJ2-4; D possibly corresponds to TRBD1 (5 bases). The CDR3 loop spans 15 amino acids. Trimming cost V 0 bases and J 8 bases, with 15 bases left between them. Germline CDR1 reads SGHNT; CDR2 reads YYREEE (reference sequence). The CDR3 sequence is CASSLVPSRVDIQYF. In nucleotides, the CDR3 is TGTGCCAGCAGCTTGGTTCCGAGCAGGGTAGACATTCAGTACTTC.

This clone was seen once. This sequence joins TRBV11-1 and TRBJ1-2, with D uncertain. The CDR3 consists of 14 residues. Trimming stripped 5 bases from V and 3 bases from J, with 13 bases between. Germline CDR1 reads SGHAT; CDR2 reads FQDESV (reference sequence). CDR3 in DNA: TGTGCCAGCAGCCTAGACGTGCGATACTATGGCTACACCTTC. Protein product: CASSLDVRYYGYTF.

The rearrangement links TRBV10-3 to TRBJ2-7; D gene unclear. This CDR3 is 11 amino acids long. Germline-derived CDR1 and CDR2 are ENHRY and SYGVKD. Trimming removed 9 bases at V and 3 bases at J, with 9 bases between. For the CDR3, the DNA is TGTGCCATTGGGCAGAACTACGAGCAGTACTTC. Protein: CAIGQNYEQYF.

The V call is TRBV7-6, the J call TRBJ2-7; 13 bases line up with TRBD2. Germline loops: CDR1 SGHVS, CDR2 FNYEAQ. This CDR3 has 16 amino acids. Germline trimming cut 3 bases from V and 6 bases from J; bases unmatched to any gene: 8. The chain's CDR3 is CASSFRLAGGPSEQYF. The DNA of the CDR3 is TGTGCCAGCAGCTTCCGACTAGCGGGGGGACCTTCCGAGCAGTACTTC.

A single count supports this clone. The chain employs TRBV30 and TRBJ2-1; 10 nucleotides line up with TRBD1. CDR3 length equals 15 residues. Trimming took 4 bases from V and 4 from J; bases not matched to a gene: 7. The germline CDR1 and CDR2 sequences are GTSNPN and SVGIG (reference sequence). CDR3 nucleotide sequence: TGTGCCTGGAAGAAGACAGGGGGCGAATACAATGAGCAGTTCTTC. Translation: CAWKKTGGEYNEQFF.

The chain has TRBV15 and TRBJ1-6; TRBD1 aligns across 7 bases. CDR3 length: 16 residues. Germline CDR1 reads LNHNV; CDR2 reads YYDKDF (reference sequence). The J segment lost 9 bases and the V segment lost 5 bases, leaving 13 bases of the junction unmatched. CDR3 in DNA: TGTGCCACCAGCCCCCGACAGGGAGGGTCCGGTTCACCCCTCCACTTT. This gives the protein CATSPRQGGSGSPLHF.

The chain recombines TRBV5-1 with TRBJ2-3; 9 nucleotides match TRBD2. V shed 0 bases, J shed 3 bases, and the junction held 5 bases outside the gene matches. Germline V gene sequence: CDR1 SGHRS, CDR2 YFSETQ. This CDR3 region has 16 residues. CDR3 loop: CASSLGLAEWTDTQYF. CDR3 nucleotides: TGCGCCAGCAGCTTGGGACTAGCGGAGTGGACAGATACGCAGTATTTT.

The V call is TRBV20-1, the J call TRBJ2-1, with 7 bases aligning to TRBD1. Germline CDR1 DFQATT, CDR2 SNEGSKA (reference sequence). The length of the CDR3 is 16 residues. The V and J ends lost 3 bases and 0 bases, in that order; junction bases with no gene match: 8. The CDR3 spells CSASPGTASSYNEQFF. CDR3 DNA sequence: TGCAGTGCTAGTCCCGGGACAGCATCCTCCTACAATGAGCAGTTCTTC.

The J gene is TRBJ1-1, the V gene TRBV11-3; D is ambiguous. Deletions cut 0 bases from V and 2 bases from J, with 4 bases between. CDR3 length: 13 amino acids. Germline CDR1 reads SGHNT; CDR2 reads YENEEA. The CDR3 DNA reads TGTGCCAGCAGCTTAGATTTAAACACTGAAGCTTTCTTT. Translation: CASSLDLNTEAFF. The full variable domain, completed using reference TRBV11-3 and TRBJ1-1, is EAGVVQSPRYKIIEKKQPVAFWCNPISGHNTLYWYLQNLGQGPELLIRYENEEAVDDSQLPKDRFSAERLKGVDSTLKIQPAELGDSAVYLCASSLDLNTEAFFGQGTRLTVV.

The chain has TRBV28 and TRBJ2-5; TRBD2 aligns across 8 bases. Germline V gives CDR1 MDHEN, CDR2 SYDVKM. The trim removed 6 bases at V and 2 bases at J, leaving 2 bases unmatched. This CDR3 has 13 amino acids. The CDR3: CASSRGRQETQYF. DNA for the CDR3: TGTGCCAGCAGCCGCGGGAGGCAAGAGACCCAGTACTTC.

This chain links TRBV16 with TRBJ1-2; possibly TRBD1 for D (5 bases). There are 15 residues in the CDR3. The germline V and J ends were trimmed by 1 base and 8 bases, with 17 bases remaining between them. Germline assignment: CDR1 KGHSY and CDR2 FQNENV. CDR3 residues: CASSQFRDGARGYTF. CDR3 nucleotides: TGTGCCAGCAGCCAATTCAGGGACGGTGCGCGCGGCTACACCTTC.

The V and J genes are TRBV20-1 and TRBJ1-1; perhaps TRBD1 as D (5 bases). The CDR3 consists of 13 residues. Germline CDR1 reads DFQATT; CDR2 reads SNEGSKA (reference sequence). V lost 3 bases, J lost 6 bases, and 14 bases lay in between. The CDR3 DNA follows: TGCAGTGCTAGTGGGGGGAAATTCGCTGAAGCTTTCTTT. Translated, it gives CSASGGKFAEAFF.

The gene calls are TRBV7-2 and TRBJ2-4; no clear D gene. The V end lost 1 base, the J end lost 6 bases, and 7 bases lay between the germline ends. The CDR3 loop spans 13 amino acids. Germline V gives CDR1 SGHTA, CDR2 FQGNSA. The CDR3 loop is CASSLVVGNIQYF. The CDR3 DNA reads as TGTGCCAGCAGCTTAGTGGTTGGAAACATTCAGTACTTC.

The chain is built from TRBV5-1 and TRBJ2-2; D gene uncertain. V gave up 4 bases and J gave up 4 bases, with 17 bases separating them. The germline gives CDR1 SGHRS, CDR2 YFSETQ. CDR3 length equals 16 residues. As DNA, the CDR3 is TGCGCCAGCAGCCCATACGCCGCAGCTACCACCGGGGAGCTGTTTTTT. This translates into CASSPYAAATTGELFF.

The rearrangement links TRBV4-2 to TRBJ1-2; D uncertain. Germline V gene sequence: CDR1 LGHNA, CDR2 YNFKEQ. V was cut by 4 bases and J by 2 bases, with 11 bases left in between. The CDR3 sequence is 14 residues long. In DNA, the CDR3 is TGTGCCAGCAGCCCCACGGTCAAGAACTATGGCTACACCTTC. Amino acid sequence: CASSPTVKNYGYTF.

The chain links TRBV5-1 to TRBJ2-1; 7 nucleotides line up with TRBD2. Trimming took 4 bases from V and 4 from J; bases not matched to a gene: 8. The CDR3 is 15 amino acids. Germline lookup yields CDR1 SGHRS and CDR2 YFSETQ. In nucleotides, the CDR3 is TGCGCCAGCAGCCTACCGAGGCGGGAGTACAATGAGCAGTTCTTC. It specifies CASSLPRREYNEQFF.

This chain links TRBV5-1 with TRBJ2-1, with 10 bases lining up with TRBD1. V lost 4 bases and J lost 8; bases outside the gene matches: 12. The germline gives CDR1 SGHRS, CDR2 YFSETQ. This CDR3 has 16 residues. The CDR3 coding sequence is TGCGCCAGCAGCCCTGAACCGGGACAGGGGTATTATGAGCAGTTCTTC. Amino acids: CASSPEPGQGYYEQFF.

This clone was seen a few times. Here the CDR3 reads CASSLDRGRNQPQHF. DNA of the CDR3: TGTGCCAGCAGCCTAGACAGGGGTCGAAATCAGCCCCAGCATTTT. The genes are TRBV2 and TRBJ1-5; TRBD1 agrees at 8 bases. The V gene's germline CDR1 is SNHLY and CDR2 FYNNEI. The junction had 8 bases not matched to a gene; V was cut back by 6 bases and J by 4 bases. The length of the CDR3 is 15 residues.

The V and J genes are TRBV27 and TRBJ2-7, with unresolved D. With 2 bases removed from V and 7 bases from J, the gap between germline ends came to 21 bases. This CDR3 region has 16 residues. Germline CDR1 is MNHEY and CDR2 is SMNVEV (reference sequence). The CDR3: CASSLESPLVIGEQYF. The CDR3 bases are TGTGCCAGCAGTTTAGAGTCTCCCCTGGTAATAGGGGAGCAGTACTTC.

This chain links TRBV6-1 with TRBJ1-5, with D perhaps TRBD1 (5 bases). This CDR3 region has 13 residues. Germline CDR1 and CDR2: MNHNS and SASEGT. The V end lost 3 bases, the J end lost 9 bases, and 12 bases lay between the germline ends. The CDR3 coding sequence is TGTGCCAGCAGTGAGCAGGGAGGCATGCCCCAGCATTTT. This translates into CASSEQGGMPQHF.

The chain uses TRBV5-1 and TRBJ2-1; 9 bases agree with TRBD2. The CDR3 consists of 16 residues. Germline lookup yields CDR1 SGHRS and CDR2 YFSETQ. Trimming removed 4 bases from V and 3 bases from J; junction bases left unmatched: 8. CDR3 in DNA: TGCGCCAGCAGCACGGAGGGACTAGCAAACTACAATGAGCAGTTCTTC. This encodes CASSTEGLANYNEQFF.

The rearrangement links TRBV12-3 or TRBV12-4 to TRBJ2-1; tentative D call: TRBD2 (5 bases). The CDR3 length is 13 residues. The V gene lost 8 bases and the J gene lost 8 bases, with 16 bases spanning the gap. CDR3 in amino acids: CASVRGSLYEQFF. As DNA, the CDR3 is TGTGCCAGCGTACGGGGAAGCCTCTATGAGCAGTTCTTC.

The chain recombines TRBV6-5 with TRBJ1-4; TRBD1 matches at 9 bases. Per germline, CDR1 MNHEY and CDR2 SVGAGI. V was clipped by 4 bases and J by 7 bases; unmatched bases: 7. This CDR3 has 15 residues. The CDR3 protein is CASSFTQGAFEKLFF. The CDR3 DNA reads as TGTGCCAGCAGTTTCACACAGGGGGCGTTTGAAAAACTGTTTTTT.

The chain employs TRBV4-1 and TRBJ2-5, with TRBD2 matching 7 bases. The CDR3 spans 16 residues. J was trimmed by 1 base and V by 5 bases; bases with no gene match: 10. The germline CDR1 and CDR2 sequences are MGHRA and YSYEKL. The CDR3 region is CASSARLAPSQETQYF. The CDR3 DNA follows: TGCGCCAGCAGCGCCCGACTAGCCCCAAGCCAAGAGACCCAGTACTTC.

This sequence joins TRBV19 and TRBJ1-1; perhaps TRBD1 as D (5 bases). The CDR3 extends over 15 amino acids. The V and J ends lost 1 base and 1 base respectively, with 10 bases between them. Germline CDR1 reads LNHDA; CDR2 reads SQIVND (reference sequence). CDR3 region: CASSIGPGGNTEAFF. As DNA, the CDR3 is TGTGCCAGTAGTATAGGCCCGGGGGGGAACACTGAAGCTTTCTTT. Full variable domain (outside the CDR3, taken from reference TRBV19 and TRBJ1-1): DGGITQSPKYLFRKEGQNVTLSCEQNLNHDAMYWYRQDPGQGLRLIYYSQIVNDFQKGDIAEGYSVSREKKESFPLTVTSAQKNPTAFYLCASSIGPGGNTEAFFGQGTRLTVV.